This T cell receptor (beta chain) was captured in a study of metastatic and nonmetastatic thyroid tumors. At the level of the study: From malignant and benign thyroid patients, repertoires in blood and in tumor or nodule tissue were compared.

This CDR3 comprises 14 residues. Looked up from germline, CDR1 is MNHNS and CDR2 is SASEGT. The V gene end was trimmed by 6 bases and the J gene end by 4 bases; junction bases not matched to a gene: 4. The entire patient cohort was treatment-naive prior to thyroid surgery. How the authors handled the data: Between-group CDR3 differences, defined by clinicopathological status, yielded a distant-metastasis classifier for papillary thyroid cancer. TCRdb re-called the PCR reads via MiXCR. The V and J calls and clone size come from TCRdb's table, not from the authors' own analysis. This sample has 21,000 or so clones; 9% to 15% occur once, and the top ten carry approximately 6.2%. This clone is medium-sized (0.01 to 0.1%) within its sample.

Source material: blood. The chain carries TRBV6-1 and TRBJ1-2, with 11 bases fitting TRBD1. The clonotype originates from a male donor with papillary thyroid cancer or a benign thyroid nodule (not recorded which). Some clones in this sample may be carry-over from other donors' samples. CDR3 nucleotide sequence: TGTGCCAGCAGAGCCGGGACAGGGGGCTATGGCTACACCTTC. It specifies CASRAGTGGYGYTF.